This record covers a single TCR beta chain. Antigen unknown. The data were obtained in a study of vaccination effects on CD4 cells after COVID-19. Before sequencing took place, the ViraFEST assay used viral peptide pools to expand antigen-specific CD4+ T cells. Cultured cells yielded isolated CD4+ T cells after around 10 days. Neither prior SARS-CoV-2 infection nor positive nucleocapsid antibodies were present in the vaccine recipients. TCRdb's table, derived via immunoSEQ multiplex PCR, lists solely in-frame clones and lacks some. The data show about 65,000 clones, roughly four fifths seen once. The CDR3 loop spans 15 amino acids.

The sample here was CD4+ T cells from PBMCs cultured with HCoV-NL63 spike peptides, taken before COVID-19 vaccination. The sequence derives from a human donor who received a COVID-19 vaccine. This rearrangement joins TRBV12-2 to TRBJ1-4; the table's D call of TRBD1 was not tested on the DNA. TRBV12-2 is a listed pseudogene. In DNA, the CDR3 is TGTGCAAGTCGCCCATCATGGGGGACAACTGAAAAACTGTTTTTT. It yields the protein CASRPSWGTTEKLFF.